One and the same sample provided the 18 T cell receptor beta chains below, sequenced in a study of T cell repertoires in cytomegalovirus infection. Their antigens remain unidentified. TCRdb re-analysed the reads in MiXCR, keeping a single row per CDR3 protein. This repertoire shows about 570,000 distinct CDR3 sequences, around two fifths found once; its top ten account for around 48%. The sequenced sample was cultured PBMCs, obtained from culture after CMV antigen stimulation. The receptors originated from a human donor in good health (CMV status not recorded). Some clones in this sample may be carry-over from other donors' samples.

The chain combines TRBV15 with TRBJ2-2; D is perhaps TRBD1 or TRBD2 (5 bases each). The CDR3 sequence is 13 residues long. Germline values: CDR1 LNHNV, CDR2 YYDKDF (reference sequence). Deletions cut 2 bases from V and 5 bases from J, with 6 bases between. CDR3 sequence reads: CATSRWGTGELFF. The CDR3 DNA reads TGTGCCACCAGCAGATGGGGGACCGGGGAGCTGTTTTTT.

This clonotype was seen a handful of times. This sequence joins TRBV20-1 and TRBJ1-1; D uncertain. Trimming pared 5 bases from V and 4 bases from J, leaving 8 bases between. The CDR3 covers 11 residues. In germline, CDR1 is DFQATT, CDR2 SNEGSKA (reference sequence). CDR3 in amino acids: CSAPGGTEAFF. CDR3 nucleotide sequence: TGCAGTGCTCCGGGTGGCACTGAAGCTTTCTTT.

The chain recombines TRBV10-3 with TRBJ1-5, with D possibly TRBD1 on 6 matching bases. The V and J ends lost 8 bases and 5 bases respectively, with 16 bases between them. This CDR3 is 14 amino acids long. CDR1 and CDR2 from the germline V gene are ENHRY and SYGVKD. The DNA for the CDR3 is TGTGCCATCGGTTCGACAGGCCTCGATCAGCCCCAGCATTTT. It encodes CAIGSTGLDQPQHF.

In this sample, this clonotype turned up a few times. This rearrangement joins TRBV7-2 to TRBJ1-6; D is unclear. Deletions cut 5 bases from V and 4 bases from J, with 15 bases between. Germline CDR1 SGHTA, CDR2 FQGNSA. The CDR3 covers 16 residues. CDR3 loop: CASSHPPTNYNSPLHF. The CDR3 DNA sequence: TGTGCCAGCAGCCACCCCCCTACAAATTATAATTCACCCCTCCACTTT.

This clonotype was counted many times. J is TRBJ2-7 and V is TRBV7-2, with D uncertain. This CDR3 is 15 amino acids long. The ends were cut back, 1 base at V and 6 bases at J, with 16 bases in the middle. Germline CDR1 reads SGHTA; CDR2 reads FQGNSA. DNA for the CDR3: TGTGCCAGCAGCTTAGGAGTAGGCTTCTCCGCCGAGCAGTACTTC. It specifies CASSLGVGFSAEQYF.

The chain is built from TRBV11-2 and TRBJ1-5, with D uncertain. Trimming took 4 bases from V and 6 from J, leaving 13 bases between them. Germline-derived CDR1 and CDR2 are SGHAT and FQNNGV. The CDR3 is 14 residues long. The CDR3, as DNA: TGTGCCAGCAGCTCCGAGTTGGGTGGTCAGCCCCAGCATTTT. It translates to CASSSELGGQPQHF. Using reference TRBV11-2 and TRBJ1-5 for the parts outside the CDR3, the full variable domain is EAGVAQSPRYKIIEKRQSVAFWCNPISGHATLYWYQQILGQGPKLLIQFQNNGVVDDSQLPKDRFSAERLKGVDSTLKIQPAKLEDSAVYLCASSSELGGQPQHFGDGTRLSIL.

The genes are TRBV5-1 and TRBJ2-5, with D possibly being TRBD1 (7 bases). Germline CDR1 SGHRS, CDR2 YFSETQ. The V and J ends lost 4 bases and 1 base respectively, with 11 bases between them. The CDR3 is 14 residues long. The CDR3: CASSGGTAQETQYF. CDR3 DNA sequence: TGCGCCAGCAGCGGGGGGACAGCCCAAGAGACCCAGTACTTC.

The chain has TRBV10-3 and TRBJ2-3; TRBD2 agrees at 9 bases. Germline V CDR1 and CDR2: ENHRY, SYGVKD. The V and J ends lost 3 bases and 2 bases, in that order; junction bases with no gene match: 12. This CDR3 comprises 18 residues. This chain's CDR3 is CAISDMSTSGFYTDTQYF. DNA for the CDR3: TGTGCCATCAGTGATATGTCGACTAGCGGATTTTACACAGATACGCAGTATTTT.

The chain combines TRBV20-1 with TRBJ2-7, with 8 bases lining up with TRBD1. Germline values: CDR1 DFQATT, CDR2 SNEGSKA (reference sequence). The CDR3 consists of 14 residues. Trimming removed 5 bases from V and 3 bases from J; junction bases left unmatched: 9. The CDR3 coding sequence is TGCAGTGCTGGGACCGGGACAGGTGGCTACGAGCAGTACTTC. It is translated as CSAGTGTGGYEQYF.

This rearrangement joins TRBV20-1 to TRBJ1-6; 7 bases line up with TRBD1. The junction had 3 bases not matched to a gene; V was cut back by 0 bases and J by 13 bases. CDR3 size: 12 residues. Germline loops: CDR1 DFQATT, CDR2 SNEGSKA (reference sequence). CDR3 region: CSARDDRVPLHF. In DNA, the CDR3 is TGCAGTGCTAGAGACGACAGGGTTCCCCTCCACTTT.

The chain recombines TRBV7-2 with TRBJ2-7; 8 nucleotides align to TRBD2. CDR1 is SGHTA and CDR2 is FQGNSA in the germline V gene. This CDR3 has 20 amino acids. V gave up 5 bases and J gave up 4 bases; unmatched junction bases: 25. CDR3 bases: TGTGCCAGCAGCCCCCGCGGAAGTAGCGGGACCCTTTTTTTCATTTACGAGCAGTACTTC. Its protein product is CASSPRGSSGTLFFIYEQYF.

The chain joins TRBV19 to TRBJ2-7, with 10 bases identical to TRBD2. Germline CDR1 is LNHDA and CDR2 is SQIVND (reference sequence). This CDR3 has 13 amino acids. Trimming at V came to 4 bases and at J to 10 bases, leaving 7 bases not matched to a gene. CDR3 residues: CASSRASGSQQYF. CDR3 in DNA: TGTGCCAGTAGTAGGGCTAGCGGGAGCCAACAGTACTTC.

There are a few counts of this clonotype. The genes are TRBV19 and TRBJ1-1, with 10 bases identical to TRBD1. The germline V gene has CDR1 LNHDA and CDR2 SQIVND (reference sequence). J lost 7 bases, V lost 5 bases, and 13 bases had no gene match. The length of the CDR3 is 16 residues. DNA for the CDR3: TGTGCCAGTAGTTCTACCGGGACAGGGGCGTCGGGTGAAGCTTTCTTT. Protein product: CASSSTGTGASGEAFF. The full variable domain, in which reference TRBV19 and TRBJ1-1 provide the parts outside the CDR3, is DGGITQSPKYLFRKEGQNVTLSCEQNLNHDAMYWYRQDPGQGLRLIYYSQIVNDFQKGDIAEGYSVSREKKESFPLTVTSAQKNPTAFYLCASSSTGTGASGEAFFGQGTRLTVV.

The V call is TRBV2, the J call TRBJ1-1, with D hard to call. The CDR3 is 15 residues long. The V end was cut by 7 bases, the J end by 1 base, with 16 bases between. Germline V lookup: CDR1 SNHLY, CDR2 FYNNEI. The CDR3 coding sequence is TGTGCCAGCAAGACGGTGGGAGTGGCGAACACTGAAGCTTTCTTT. Its protein is CASKTVGVANTEAFF.

The J gene is TRBJ2-1, the V gene TRBV7-4; 9 bases map to TRBD2. CDR1 is SGHVT, CDR2 SQSDAQ, per germline. This CDR3 comprises 15 residues. V dropped 4 bases and J dropped 5; count of bases not matched to a gene: 6. CDR3 amino acids: CASSSAGGTNNEQFF. In nucleotides, the CDR3 is TGTGCCAGCAGCTCAGCGGGAGGCACGAACAATGAGCAGTTCTTC.

This clonotype was observed once. This chain joins TRBV7-9 and TRBJ2-7; 7 bases line up with TRBD2. Germline V CDR1 and CDR2: SEHNR, FQNEAQ (reference sequence). The CDR3 loop spans 15 amino acids. V lost 5 bases, J lost 3 bases, and 10 bases stayed unmatched. As DNA, the CDR3 is TGTGCCAGCAGCCCCCATGGGGGGGGTTACTACGAGCAGTACTTC. Protein sequence: CASSPHGGGYYEQYF.

The chain links TRBV20-1 to TRBJ1-4, with 7 bases fitting TRBD1. Germline assignment: CDR1 DFQATT and CDR2 SNEGSKA (reference sequence). Germline trimming cut 3 bases from V and 6 bases from J; bases unmatched to any gene: 1. The CDR3 consists of 12 residues. CDR3 region: CSASQGDEKLFF. CDR3 DNA: TGCAGTGCTAGCCAGGGGGATGAAAAACTGTTTTTT.

This clonotype was picked up many times. The CDR3, as DNA: TGTGCCAGCAGCTTAGCGTATTGGGCTAGCGGACAAGAGACCCAGTACTTC. This codes for CASSLAYWASGQETQYF. The chain has TRBV7-2 and TRBJ2-5, with TRBD2 matching 7 bases. The trim removed 0 bases at V and 2 bases at J, leaving 9 bases unmatched. Germline CDR1 reads SGHTA; CDR2 reads FQGNSA. The CDR3 consists of 17 residues.